The source of this T cell receptor beta chain is a study of CD8+ T cells in alopecia areata. Concerning this clone itself: What it binds is unknown.

V was pared by 4 bases and J by 5 bases, with 4 bases of the junction left unmatched. CDR1 is SGHVS, CDR2 FQNEAQ, per germline. This CDR3 comprises 13 residues. Extracted RNA was reverse transcribed, and the resulting cDNA served as sequencing template. Method: immunoSEQ multiplex PCR; TCRdb's copy keeps in-frame clones and lacks some. The repertoire has under 300,000 clones, around three fifths of them found once; the top ten carry around 0.92%. Described treatment: oral pan-JAK inhibitor, 5-10 mg twice daily. Study observations and caveats: Tofacitinib significantly lowered scalp clonality and expanded CD8+ clones among the top 100. Besides other cells, scalp samples also yield sequences of resident alphabeta T cells from normal skin.

This chain connects TRBV7-8 to TRBJ2-5; TRBD2 aligns across 7 bases. The TCR comes from a human donor with alopecia areata. Sequences were derived from CD4+ T cells sorted from blood, sampled around week 54, from a patient treated with tofacitinib. As DNA, the CDR3 is TGTGCCAGCAGCTGGGGGGGACTGGAGACCCAGTACTTC. Translated: CASSWGGLETQYF. The full variable domain, with the rest looked up from reference TRBV7-8 and TRBJ2-5, is GAGVSQSPRYKVAKRGQDVALRCDPISGHVSLFWYQQALGQGPEFLTYFQNEAQLDKSGLPSDRFFAERPEGSVSTLKIQRTQQEDSAVYLCASSWGGLETQYFGPGTRLLVL.